Listed below are T cell receptor beta chains from one sample, sequenced in a study of cytomegalovirus exposure and HLA in healthy donors. Libraries were prepared by immunoSEQ multiplex PCR; TCRdb keeps only in-frame clonotypes and omits some of them. The sample includes some 150,000 clones, 75% to 80% of them seen just once. Sequenced input: PBMCs. The receptors were sampled from a male donor in good health and CMV-seronegative. Each CDR3 is given with its conserved first and last residue.

j_call,v_call,cdr3_aa
TRBJ1-2,TRBV9,CASSPRQAAFYGYTF
TRBJ1-3,TRBV6-1,CASRRDNRNTIYF
TRBJ1-1,TRBV19,CASSIGDRLNTEAFF
TRBJ2-3,TRBV7-9,CASSLSVGTSGTDTQYF
TRBJ1-6,TRBV2,CASSVDRGPYPLHF
TRBJ1-3,TRBV5-1,CASSKGQGAENTIYF
TRBJ2-5,TRBV5-4,CASSPTGANQETQYF
TRBJ1-5,TRBV25-1,CASATGDSNQPQHF
TRBJ2-7,TRBV6-5,CASGDPRGSYEQYF
TRBJ1-2,TRBV27,CASSPLGRAANYGYTF
TRBJ2-1,TRBV5-6,CASSFRGPGLLNEQFF
TRBJ1-1,TRBV6-5,CASTRVGRTEAFF
TRBJ1-5,TRBV18,CASSNDRGYNQPQHF
TRBJ2-7,TRBV7-8,CASSKSGIAYEQYF
TRBJ1-1,TRBV6-4,CASSRGGANTEAFF
TRBJ1-1,TRBV18,CASSPLARGPEAFF
TRBJ2-2,TRBV11-3,CASSLPGLGELFF
TRBJ2-2,TRBV19,CASSAGQGWGTGELFF
TRBJ1-2,TRBV6-5,CASSYSRQYPTQF
TRBJ2-5,TRBV11-1,CASNSLGQQETQYF
TRBJ1-1,TRBV18,CASSPYLRQGTNTEAFF
TRBJ1-6,TRBV27,CASSFQTGFGSPLHF